This entry lists 15 T cell receptor beta chains sequenced from one sample in a study of beta chain features in type 1 diabetes. Expressed TCRB transcripts were sequenced after all isolated RNA was converted to cDNA. The repertoire was sequenced with immunoSEQ multiplex PCR; TCRdb's copy has only in-frame clones and lacks some. Of under 500,000 clones listed, 30% were seen once; the top ten hold 0.05% to 0.07%. The sequencing sample was made of naive CD4+ T cells from blood. All receptors derive from a man younger than 35 in good health.

The rearrangement joins TRBV25-1 to TRBJ2-5; the D gene is possibly TRBD2 (5 bases). Trimming took off 1 base at V and 4 bases at J, with 13 bases between the two ends. Germline-derived CDR1 and CDR2 are MGHDK and SYGVNS. The CDR3 is 15 residues long. CDR3 residues: CASSEFRGSAETQYF. The CDR3 coding sequence is TGTGCCAGCAGTGAATTCCGAGGGAGCGCAGAGACCCAGTACTTC.

The chain is built from TRBV4-3 and TRBJ2-1, with a tentative D call TRBD2 (5 bases). This CDR3 has 15 residues. The ends were cut back, 1 base at V and 4 bases at J, with 11 bases in the middle. Per the germline V gene, CDR1 is LGHNA and CDR2 is YSLEER. DNA for the CDR3: TGCGCCAGCAGCCAAGGGAGCGGTGGGTACAATGAGCAGTTCTTC. This codes for CASSQGSGGYNEQFF.

This chain uses TRBV29-1 with TRBJ2-7, with 12 nucleotides matching TRBD2. CDR1 and CDR2 (germline): SQVTM, ANQGSEA. Trimming cost V 7 bases and J 3 bases; bases outside gene matches: 4. This CDR3 contains 13 residues. The CDR3 loop reads CSATSGRLYEQYF. CDR3 sequence (DNA): TGCAGCGCCACTAGCGGGAGGCTCTACGAGCAGTACTTC.

The chain recombines TRBV15 with TRBJ2-1; 12 bases agree with TRBD2. This CDR3 is 14 amino acids long. CDR1 is LNHNV and CDR2 is YYDKDF in the germline V gene (reference sequence). The ends lost 6 bases at V and 9 bases at J; junction bases unmatched: 6. CDR3 nucleotide sequence: TGTGCCACCAGAAGGACTAGCGGGAAGGGTGAGCAGTTCTTC. Protein: CATRRTSGKGEQFF.

The V gene is TRBV5-1, the J gene TRBJ2-7, with TRBD1 matching 10 bases. The V gene's germline CDR1 is SGHRS and CDR2 YFSETQ. V was clipped by 4 bases and J by 3 bases; unmatched bases: 7. The CDR3 length is 15 residues. The CDR3 bases are TGCGCCAGCAGCCCCCCGGGACAGGGGTTCTACGAGCAGTACTTC. Encoded protein: CASSPPGQGFYEQYF. The complete variable domain, with remaining parts taken from reference TRBV5-1 and TRBJ2-7, reads KAGVTQTPRYLIKTRGQQVTLSCSPISGHRSVSWYQQTPGQGLQFLFEYFSETQRNKGNFPGRFSGRQFSNSRSEMNVSTLELGDSALYLCASSPPGQGFYEQYFGPGTRLTVT.

This clone was counted once. V and J are TRBV29-1 and TRBJ2-1; D remains unclear. The V gene lost 4 bases and the J gene lost 2 bases, with 9 bases spanning the gap. Per germline, CDR1 SQVTM and CDR2 ANQGSEA. This CDR3 is built from 13 residues. The CDR3 reads CSVGQDPYNEQFF. The CDR3 DNA reads TGCAGCGTTGGGCAGGACCCCTACAATGAGCAGTTCTTC.

The chain uses TRBV14 and TRBJ2-7, with unresolved D. Germline V gene sequence: CDR1 SGHDN, CDR2 FVKESK. The CDR3 has 12 amino acids. V was clipped by 1 base and J by 6 bases, with 7 bases between them. CDR3 coding DNA: TGTGCCAGCAGCCAAGTGAATACCGAGCAGTACTTC. Protein sequence: CASSQVNTEQYF.

This clone was seen a few times. The rearrangement joins TRBV7-2 to TRBJ2-1; 7 bases line up with TRBD2. V was pared by 2 bases and J by 4 bases, with 5 bases of the junction left unmatched. CDR1 and CDR2 from the germline V gene are SGHTA and FQGNSA. The CDR3 consists of 15 residues. The CDR3 DNA is TGTGCCAGCAGCTTAATGGCGGGAGAATACAATGAGCAGTTCTTC. Its protein is CASSLMAGEYNEQFF.

The chain uses TRBV4-1 and TRBJ2-1; perhaps TRBD1 as D (5 bases). The CDR3 consists of 15 residues. Germline CDR1 MGHRA, CDR2 YSYEKL. The V and J ends lost 1 base and 6 bases respectively, with 13 bases between them. The CDR3 bases are TGCGCCAGCAGCCAAGGGTGGACACAAATCAATGAGCAGTTCTTC. Amino acids: CASSQGWTQINEQFF.

This chain joins TRBV30 and TRBJ1-2; D gene ambiguous. This CDR3 is built from 17 residues. Germline CDR1 GTSNPN, CDR2 SVGIG (reference sequence). Trimming took 2 bases from V and 7 from J, leaving 26 bases between them. Here the CDR3 reads CAWSRSVTGLTQRGYTF. CDR3 bases: TGTGCCTGGAGTCGCTCAGTTACGGGCCTTACCCAACGTGGCTACACCTTC.

V usage is TRBV30 and J usage is TRBJ2-3, with D perhaps matching TRBD2 (5 bases). The CDR3 contains 14 residues. Germline lookup yields CDR1 GTSNPN and CDR2 SVGIG (reference sequence). The V and J ends lost 0 bases and 2 bases respectively, with 9 bases between them. CDR3 residues: CAWSVGLATDTQYF. The CDR3 coding sequence is TGTGCCTGGAGTGTTGGGCTAGCCACAGATACGCAGTATTTT.

This chain uses TRBV7-9 with TRBJ2-1, with 7 nucleotides matching TRBD2. V dropped 1 base and J dropped 8; count of bases not matched to a gene: 8. Germline V CDR1 and CDR2: SEHNR, FQNEAQ (reference sequence). This CDR3 spans 15 amino acids. CDR3 region: CASSLVLAAQDEQFF. In nucleotides, the CDR3 is TGTGCCAGCAGCTTAGTCCTAGCGGCCCAGGATGAGCAGTTCTTC.

The chain uses TRBV7-2 and TRBJ2-3; 13 nucleotides align to TRBD2. CDR3 length equals 16 residues. The junction had 7 bases not matched to a gene; V was cut back by 6 bases and J by 4 bases. Germline loops: CDR1 SGHTA, CDR2 FQGNSA. CDR3: CASRYGLAGESDTQYF. The DNA for the CDR3 is TGTGCCAGCAGATACGGACTAGCGGGAGAGTCAGATACGCAGTATTTT. Drawing the rest from reference TRBV7-2 and TRBJ2-3, the complete variable domain is GAGVSQSPSNKVTEKGKDVELRCDPISGHTALYWYRQSLGQGLEFLIYFQGNSAPDKSGLPSDRFSAERTGGSVSTLTIQRTQQEDSAVYLCASRYGLAGESDTQYFGPGTRLTVL.

The CDR3 is CASSPQTGRETQYF. CDR3 bases: TGTGCCAGCTCACCCCAGACAGGGCGGGAGACCCAGTACTTC. This chain links TRBV18 with TRBJ2-5; 7 bases map to TRBD1. Trimming removed 3 bases from V and 5 bases from J; junction bases left unmatched: 6. The CDR3 is made up of 14 amino acids. Germline V gene lookup returns CDR1 KGHSH and CDR2 LQKENI.

This clone was detected only a few times. J is TRBJ2-5 and V is TRBV7-6; D might be TRBD2 (5 bases). The CDR3 spans 13 residues. V shed 6 bases and J shed 3 bases, with 11 bases lying between them. Germline lookup yields CDR1 SGHVS and CDR2 FNYEAQ. CDR3 amino acids: CASSQGLEETQYF. In nucleotides, the CDR3 is TGTGCCAGCAGTCAAGGACTCGAAGAGACCCAGTACTTC.